Listed here are 18 T cell receptor beta chains from one sample, sequenced in a study of cytomegalovirus exposure and HLA in healthy donors. Primers for the PCR totalled 60 Vbeta and 13 Jbeta. The assay was immunoSEQ multiplex PCR, and TCRdb's table has in-frame clones only and misses some. Of around 190,000 clones in the sample, about 69% were seen once. The sequenced sample was PBMCs. The receptors stem from a man aged 25 to 45 in good health and CMV-seropositive.

The rearrangement links TRBV5-6 to TRBJ1-2, with 9 bases matching TRBD1. The CDR3 has 14 amino acids. Germline trimming cut 1 base from V and 4 bases from J; bases unmatched to any gene: 2. Per germline, CDR1 SGHDT and CDR2 YYEEEE. This CDR3 is CASSLTGGAYGYTF. The CDR3 DNA sequence: TGTGCCAGCAGCTTGACAGGGGGCGCCTATGGCTACACCTTC.

This clone was found once. V is TRBV4-3 and J is TRBJ2-2; D unresolved. V dropped 1 base and J dropped 3 bases, with 12 bases sitting between them. This CDR3 comprises 16 residues. In germline, CDR1 is LGHNA, CDR2 YSLEER. CDR3 amino acids: CASSQVSPVYTGELFF. The CDR3 bases are TGCGCCAGCAGCCAAGTCTCCCCAGTTTACACCGGGGAGCTGTTTTTT.

The gene calls are TRBV6-6 and TRBJ1-3, with D unclear. V was cut by 2 bases and J by 4 bases, with 3 bases left in between. Germline assignment: CDR1 MNHNY and CDR2 SVGAGI (reference sequence). The CDR3 is made up of 12 amino acids. CDR3 in amino acids: CASSYLGNTIYF. CDR3 nucleotide sequence: TGTGCCAGCAGTTACCTGGGAAACACCATATATTTT.

The V gene is TRBV23-1, the J gene TRBJ2-3; no definite D call. TRBV23-1 is assigned to the ORF class and has an uncertain function. The CDR3 covers 13 residues. Trimming took 4 bases from V and 8 from J, leaving 13 bases between them. CDR3 residues: CASSPPTMRTQYF. The DNA for the CDR3 is TGCGCCAGCAGTCCCCCAACGATGCGTACGCAGTATTTT.

This chain connects TRBV28 to TRBJ1-1; 8 bases fit TRBD1. Germline V gene data show CDR1 as MDHEN and CDR2 as SYDVKM. The ends lost 8 bases at V and 0 bases at J; junction bases unmatched: 8. The CDR3 is 15 residues long. Here the CDR3 reads CASFLDRALNTEAFF. CDR3 nucleotide sequence: TGTGCCAGCTTCCTGGACAGGGCTTTGAACACTGAAGCTTTCTTT.

The rearrangement links TRBV11-1 to TRBJ2-5; unclear D gene. CDR3 length: 14 residues. Deletions cut 1 base from V and 0 bases from J, with 6 bases between. The germline gives CDR1 SGHAT, CDR2 FQDESV (reference sequence). CDR3 sequence: CASSLVRNQETQYF. Written as DNA, the CDR3 is TGTGCCAGCAGCTTAGTGCGGAACCAAGAGACCCAGTACTTC.

The chain carries TRBV29-1 and TRBJ2-7; perhaps TRBD1 as D (6 bases). This CDR3 is 12 amino acids long. Germline V CDR1 and CDR2: SQVTM, ANQGSEA. The V end was cut by 5 bases, the J end by 6 bases, with 14 bases between. The DNA for the CDR3 is TGCAGCGTTCGAAGGGAAGGGGGCGAGCAGTACTTC. Encoded protein: CSVRREGGEQYF.

V usage is TRBV27 and J usage is TRBJ2-3; 7 bases are a match to TRBD2. With 3 bases clipped from V and 2 bases from J, the junction kept 5 bases outside the gene matches. In germline, CDR1 is MNHEY, CDR2 SMNVEV (reference sequence). The CDR3 runs 15 residues. The DNA of the CDR3 is TGTGCCAGCAGTTTGCTAGCGGAGTACACAGATACGCAGTATTTT. The encoded protein is CASSLLAEYTDTQYF.

V is TRBV2 and J is TRBJ2-7; TRBD1 matches at 10 bases. Looked up from germline, CDR1 is SNHLY and CDR2 is FYNNEI. J lost 5 bases, V lost 10 bases, and 11 bases had no gene match. The CDR3 is 14 residues long. For the CDR3, the DNA is TGTGCCAATGTCAGGGACAGGGGATCTAACGAGCAGTACTTC. Protein sequence: CANVRDRGSNEQYF.

The rearrangement joins TRBV15 to TRBJ2-5, with 10 bases fitting TRBD1. The CDR3 sequence is 18 residues long. Germline-derived CDR1 and CDR2 are LNHNV and YYDKDF (reference sequence). The V and J ends lost 0 bases and 11 bases, in that order; junction bases with no gene match: 18. CDR3 residues: CATSRDQGAGTGAREQYF. CDR3 DNA sequence: TGTGCCACCAGCAGAGATCAAGGGGCCGGGACAGGGGCAAGGGAGCAGTACTTC.

The V gene is TRBV18, the J gene TRBJ2-2, with D hard to call. The CDR3 runs 15 residues. Germline CDR1 is KGHSH and CDR2 is LQKENI. V lost 3 bases and J 4 bases, leaving 12 bases between the germline ends. The CDR3 reads CASSPALTSTGELFF. CDR3 in DNA: TGTGCCAGCTCACCTGCTTTGACATCCACCGGGGAGCTGTTTTTT.

The rearrangement links TRBV9 to TRBJ1-6, with 7 bases aligning to TRBD1. CDR1 is SGDLS and CDR2 is YYNGEE in the germline V gene. This CDR3 spans 14 amino acids. The J segment lost 5 bases and the V segment lost 4 bases, leaving 3 bases of the junction unmatched. The CDR3 region has the DNA TGTGCCAGCAGCCACGGGACAGATAATTCACCCCTCCACTTT. Its translation: CASSHGTDNSPLHF.

This clone was counted a few times. V and J are TRBV28 and TRBJ1-2; 7 nucleotides line up with TRBD1. The CDR3 is 13 amino acids. In germline, CDR1 is MDHEN, CDR2 SYDVKM. J was trimmed by 4 bases and V by 5 bases; bases with no gene match: 4. DNA for the CDR3: TGTGCCAGCAGTGGGGGACAGATCTATGGCTACACCTTC. Encoded protein: CASSGGQIYGYTF.

This chain links TRBV5-1 with TRBJ2-5; D gene ambiguous. In germline, CDR1 is SGHRS, CDR2 YFSETQ. The CDR3 is 12 amino acids. V gave up 0 bases and J gave up 4 bases, with 4 bases separating them. The CDR3 is CASSLVGETQYF. CDR3 sequence (DNA): TGCGCCAGCAGCTTGGTCGGAGAGACCCAGTACTTC. Full variable domain (outside the CDR3, taken from reference TRBV5-1 and TRBJ2-5): KAGVTQTPRYLIKTRGQQVTLSCSPISGHRSVSWYQQTPGQGLQFLFEYFSETQRNKGNFPGRFSGRQFSNSRSEMNVSTLELGDSALYLCASSLVGETQYFGPGTRLLVL.

This clone was detected once. The CDR3 DNA reads TGCGCCAGCAGCTTGTCAGGGGCTGGAAACACCATATATTTT. This gives the protein CASSLSGAGNTIYF. The genes are TRBV5-1 and TRBJ1-3, with D tentatively TRBD1 (6 bases). Germline loops: CDR1 SGHRS, CDR2 YFSETQ. The CDR3 runs 14 residues. Trimming took 1 base from V and 2 from J, leaving 7 bases between them.

The chain uses TRBV29-1 and TRBJ1-1; TRBD1 matches 7 bases. V trimming: 6 bases; J trimming: 0 bases; junction bases outside the gene matches: 4. This CDR3 region has 13 residues. Per the germline V gene, CDR1 is SQVTM and CDR2 is ANQGSEA. CDR3 residues: CSVGDSMNTEAFF. The CDR3 DNA reads TGCAGCGTCGGGGACAGCATGAACACTGAAGCTTTCTTT.

Concerning this clone itself: The same CDR3 can be traced to other DNA sequences in this sample. The gene calls are TRBV6-5 and TRBJ1-2; D may be TRBD1 (5 bases). From germline, CDR1 is MNHEY and CDR2 SVGAGI. The CDR3 has 13 amino acids. Trimming left V 2 bases short and J 7 bases short, with 11 bases between. For the CDR3, the DNA is TGTGCCAGCAGTTACCAGGGAATCGGTGGCTACACCTTC. Protein product: CASSYQGIGGYTF.

The J gene is TRBJ1-1, the V gene TRBV5-4; D may be TRBD1 (6 bases). Germline V gives CDR1 SGHNT, CDR2 YYREEE (reference sequence). This CDR3 comprises 15 residues. V was pared by 4 bases and J by 6 bases, with 19 bases between. The CDR3 DNA follows: TGTGCCAGCAGCCACCTCACCCAAAAGGGGGCTGAAGCTTTCTTT. It encodes CASSHLTQKGAEAFF.